These 10 T cell receptor beta chains were sequenced from one sample in a study of blood T cell repertoires in COVID-19. Profiling relied on immunoSEQ multiplex PCR, and the TCRdb table lists in-frame clones only, not all of them. This sample yields roughly 31,000 clones, of which 85% to 90% are seen a single time; around 1.5% belongs to the top ten. The sequenced sample was peripheral blood. The receptors shown here come from a man aged 55-75 years with active COVID-19.

Concerning this clone: Possible read error: a much larger clone is one base away. The rearrangement links TRBV5-1 to TRBJ2-7; TRBD2 aligns across 8 bases. CDR1 and CDR2 (germline): SGHRS, YFSETQ. V shed 4 bases, J shed 2 bases, and the junction held 8 bases outside the gene matches. This CDR3 has 15 residues. As DNA, the CDR3 is TGCGCCAGCAGCCCGGGGGGGAGCAGGGCCTACGAGCAGTACTTC. Translated, it gives CASSPGGSRAYEQYF.

The chain combines TRBV7-2 with TRBJ2-7, with 15 bases that match TRBD2. The V gene end was trimmed by 3 bases and the J gene end by 2 bases; junction bases not matched to a gene: 11. This CDR3 comprises 19 residues. The germline V gene has CDR1 SGHTA and CDR2 FQGNSA. The CDR3 DNA follows: TGTGCCAGCAGCTTTGCCGGGACTAGCGGGGGGCGGGCCCCCTACGAGCAGTACTTC. Translating gives CASSFAGTSGGRAPYEQYF.

A single count supports this clone. This chain joins TRBV5-1 and TRBJ2-1; 10 nucleotides line up with TRBD1. Germline assignment: CDR1 SGHRS and CDR2 YFSETQ. The J segment lost 4 bases and the V segment lost 3 bases, leaving 4 bases of the junction unmatched. CDR3 length equals 15 residues. The CDR3 nucleotides read TGCGCCAGCAGCTGGGGACAGGGGAAGTACAATGAGCAGTTCTTC. It yields the protein CASSWGQGKYNEQFF.

This chain connects TRBV6-6 to TRBJ2-1; D may be TRBD2 (6 bases). The CDR3 has 16 amino acids. V shed 5 bases and J shed 0 bases, with 14 bases lying between them. Looked up from germline, CDR1 is MNHNY and CDR2 is SVGAGI (reference sequence). This CDR3 reads CASSRAGTHSYNEQFF. CDR3 bases: TGTGCCAGCAGTCGAGCCGGGACTCACTCCTACAATGAGCAGTTCTTC.

This clone was observed a few times. The chain couples TRBV6-5 to TRBJ2-3; TRBD1 matches 8 bases. V gave up 6 bases and J gave up 11 bases; unmatched junction bases: 16. Germline V gives CDR1 MNHEY, CDR2 SVGAGI. This CDR3 has 15 residues. CDR3 coding DNA: TGTGCCAGCAGGCGACCCACGGACAGGGCGGGTCAGCAGTATTTT. It codes for CASRRPTDRAGQQYF.

The DNA of the CDR3 is TGTGCCAGCAGCTCGATACTAGCGGGGGTCTCTGGGGCCAACGTCCTGACTTTC. It is translated as CASSSILAGVSGANVLTF. This rearrangement joins TRBV11-2 to TRBJ2-6; TRBD2 aligns across 11 bases. V lost 4 bases, J lost 0 bases, and 5 bases stayed unmatched. This CDR3 is 18 amino acids long. Looked up from germline, CDR1 is SGHAT and CDR2 is FQNNGV. The variable domain in full, completed from reference TRBV11-2 and TRBJ2-6, reads EAGVAQSPRYKIIEKRQSVAFWCNPISGHATLYWYQQILGQGPKLLIQFQNNGVVDDSQLPKDRFSAERLKGVDSTLKIQPAKLEDSAVYLCASSSILAGVSGANVLTFGAGSRLTVL.

The CDR3 region is CASSHGVAYEQYF. The CDR3 nucleotides read TGTGCCAGCAGCCACGGGGTGGCCTACGAGCAGTACTTC. The chain joins TRBV11-2 to TRBJ2-7, with D possibly being TRBD2 (5 bases). From germline, CDR1 is SGHAT and CDR2 FQNNGV. V lost 5 bases and J lost 2, with 10 bases in between. The CDR3 covers 13 residues.

This chain joins TRBV23-1 and TRBJ2-7; 7 bases map to TRBD1. TRBV23-1 falls under the ORF class, with uncertain function. There are 16 residues in the CDR3. V lost 2 bases, J lost 1 base, and 8 bases stayed unmatched. The CDR3, as DNA: TGCGCCAGCAGTCAACCCGTCGGCAGGGGGTCCTACGAGCAGTACTTC. Translating gives CASSQPVGRGSYEQYF.

As DNA, the CDR3 is TGTGCCAGCAGTACTGGACAGGGGAGGTCTGGGGCCAACGTCCTGACTTTC. Residues: CASSTGQGRSGANVLTF. The rearrangement uses TRBV2 and TRBJ2-6; 9 bases fit TRBD1. Per the germline V gene, CDR1 is SNHLY and CDR2 is FYNNEI. The V segment lost 5 bases and the J segment 1 base; nucleotides outside the gene matches: 6. The CDR3 is 17 amino acids.

In nucleotides, the CDR3 is TGTGCCAGCAGCTTGGTCCACAGGACCGGGGAGCTGTTTTTT. It codes for CASSLVHRTGELFF. V is TRBV5-6 and J is TRBJ2-2, with a weak D call TRBD1 (5 bases). Trimming stripped 0 bases from V and 5 bases from J, with 8 bases between. CDR1 is SGHDT, CDR2 YYEEEE, per germline. The CDR3 is 14 amino acids.